The T cell receptor beta chain described here comes from a study of control samples from healthy donors and cancer patients (dated by TCRdb to the early 2020s). Of note for this clone: The clone's antigen remains unknown. Within one base of it there is no much larger clone, and no base qualities were kept.

CDR1 and CDR2 are drawn from the germline V gene (reference sequence): LNHDA, SQIVND. V is clipped by 4 bases and J by 4 bases, and the sequence between their germline boundaries is 16 bases long. The CDR3 covers 15 residues, taking in both the cysteine and the phenylalanine. CDR3 DNA only is kept here, 45 bases in frame from base 1. The library was produced with the immunoSEQ multiplex PCR assay. TCRdb retrieved this table from immuneACCESS and kept in-frame rearrangements only. Not all clones are present; in checked studies, unresolved V genes account for under half, and no reason is known for the remainder. For this sample the table gives about 75,000 clones, of which around 94% were detected only once. The ten top clones hold about 6.2% of the sample.

Material for sequencing was blood. This TCR derives from a woman aged 40 to 50 in good health. The chain is encoded by TRBV19 joined to TRBJ1-2, with a tentative D gene TRBD1 over 5 matching bases. The bases read TGTGCCAGTAGTACCTCAGGGAAACGAGCCTATGGCTACACCTTC. This is translated as CASSTSGKRAYGYTF.